This T cell receptor beta chain was documented in a study of beta chain features in type 1 diabetes. Reverse transcription of all isolated RNA meant that expressed TCRB transcripts were sequenced. TCRdb's copy holds only in-frame clones and misses some; the assay was immunoSEQ multiplex PCR. The data contain roughly 350,000 clones, over 8.5% of them singletons. This clone was detected only once. What it recognizes is unknown. Overall study results and limits: Across patients, naive, central memory and Treg TCRB repertoires exhibited apparently greater similarity than was observed across healthy donors. In all four CD4+ subsets, TCRB CDR3 length was significantly, moderately reduced in type 1 diabetes.

Purity exceeding 95% was reached by all sorted populations. This sequence was found in a man in his thirties or forties with type 1 diabetes. Material for sequencing was central memory CD4+ T cells from blood.

CDR3 in amino acids: CASSLGKLSEQYF. CDR3 DNA sequence: TGCGCCAGCAGCTTGGGAAAATTGAGCGAGCAGTACTTC. The genes are TRBV5-1 and TRBJ2-5; D unresolved. The J call may be mistaken, given a closer DNA end match to TRBJ2-7. Germline V CDR1 and CDR2: SGHRS, YFSETQ. The CDR3 is 13 residues long.